Listed here are 19 T cell receptor beta chains from one sample, sequenced in a study of T cell clusters in autoimmune cytopenias (dated by TCRdb to about 2019). This sample was sequenced with an Illumina MiSeq. TRB rearrangements were amplified by multiplex PCR using a touch-down protocol with TRB-A and TRB-B primer pools mixed in one tube. Following reprocessing of the reads by TCRdb, the data hold one row per CDR3 protein sequence and no DNA is available. The sample table records just over 3,500 distinct CDR3 sequences. Over 15% of the sample goes to the ten largest clones. TRB amplification used around 250 ng of peripheral blood genomic DNA, around 40,000 genome equivalents, per sample. Sequenced sample: peripheral blood. The receptors originated from a human donor with an autoimmune cytopenia or autoimmune hepatitis (not recorded which).

The chain combines TRBV5-6 with TRBJ2-7; TCRdb's assignment of TRBD1 cannot be checked, as there is no DNA. Germline V CDR1 and CDR2: SGHDT, YYEEEE. The CDR3 contains 15 residues. The chain's CDR3 is CASSSLVGRHYEQYF.

This clonotype is identified as medium-sized from frequency. The rearrangement uses TRBV29-1 and TRBJ2-6. Germline V gene data show CDR1 as SQVTM and CDR2 as ANQGSEA. The CDR3 contains 16 residues. CDR3 amino acids: CSVEHWTVSGANVLTF.

In terms of frequency, this clonotype is medium-sized. This chain uses TRBV29-1 with TRBJ2-1; TCRdb's D gene call, TRBD1, goes unchecked for lack of DNA. The CDR3 covers 13 residues. Germline V gene data show CDR1 as SQVTM and CDR2 as ANQGSEA. CDR3 sequence: CSVGWGQGGEQFF.

The V gene is TRBV15, the J gene TRBJ1-2; TCRdb's D call of TRBD1 is untestable without DNA. There are 15 residues in the CDR3. Germline values: CDR1 LNHNV, CDR2 YYDKDF (reference sequence). CDR3 in amino acids: CATSRGPDRGGGYTF.

This clonotype ranks as medium-sized in terms of frequency. The chain uses TRBV20-1 and TRBJ2-6; TCRdb outputs TRBD1, but without DNA this stays unchecked. Germline V gives CDR1 DFQATT, CDR2 SNEGSKA (reference sequence). The CDR3 length is 12 residues. CDR3 sequence: CSAGVGANVLTF.

The chain combines TRBV6-2 or TRBV6-3 with TRBJ2-3; TCRdb's D gene call, TRBD2, goes unchecked for lack of DNA. Germline assignment: CDR1 MNHEY and CDR2 SVGEGT. This CDR3 is 14 amino acids long. The CDR3 protein is CASSWGGPTDTQYF.

The J gene is TRBJ2-1, the V gene TRBV10-1; TCRdb names TRBD1, which stays unverified in the absence of DNA. In germline, CDR1 is WNHNN, CDR2 SYGVQD (reference sequence). This CDR3 spans 16 amino acids. CDR3 amino acids: CASSEERGSSYNEQFF.

The chain recombines TRBV6-5 with TRBJ1-4; the TRBD1 assignment by TCRdb is unverifiable without DNA. CDR1 and CDR2 (germline): MNHEY, SVGAGI. CDR3 length: 13 residues. The CDR3 is CASSYSSGGKLFF.

The J gene is TRBJ1-5, the V gene TRBV19; there is no DNA to check the TCRdb D call of TRBD1. Germline V gene sequence: CDR1 LNHDA, CDR2 SQIVND (reference sequence). This CDR3 spans 14 amino acids. The CDR3 reads CASKAQGGNQPQHF.

This clonotype is labeled medium-sized based on frequency. Here the CDR3 reads CASSNRVPGANVLTF. This chain connects TRBV5-5 to TRBJ2-6; absent DNA, TCRdb's TRBD1 call cannot be checked. The CDR3 has 15 amino acids. CDR1 is SGHKS and CDR2 is YYEKEE in the germline V gene (reference sequence).

The genes are TRBV6-2 or TRBV6-3 and TRBJ2-7; TCRdb's D call of TRBD2 is untestable without DNA. CDR1 is MNHEY and CDR2 is SVGEGT in the germline V gene. The CDR3 sequence is 15 residues long. The CDR3 spells CASSYSLAGIGEQYF.

This chain connects TRBV30 to TRBJ2-7; with no DNA, the TCRdb D assignment of TRBD2 cannot be verified. The CDR3 has 15 amino acids. Germline CDR1 GTSNPN, CDR2 SVGIG (reference sequence). The CDR3 spells CAWSASRGGGNEQYF.

By frequency, this clonotype is medium-sized (0.01 to 0.1%). The genes are TRBV20-1 and TRBJ1-2. The length of the CDR3 is 16 residues. CDR1 and CDR2 (germline): DFQATT, SNEGSKA (reference sequence). CDR3: CSARDGKHNTNYGYTF.

The chain joins TRBV7-6 to TRBJ1-2; lacking DNA, the TRBD1 call made by TCRdb goes unchecked. This CDR3 is 13 amino acids long. CDR1 is SGHVS and CDR2 is FNYEAQ in the germline V gene. CDR3 sequence reads: CASSHGQSYGYTF.

This clonotype is deemed medium-sized by its frequency. The rearrangement joins TRBV12-3 or TRBV12-4 to TRBJ1-5. The CDR3 has 13 amino acids. The CDR3 protein is CASSFPGDQPQHF.

This clonotype is identified as medium-sized (0.01 to 0.1%) from frequency. The rearrangement joins TRBV6-5 to TRBJ2-5; TCRdb picks TRBD2, but there is no DNA to check that call. Germline loops: CDR1 MNHEY, CDR2 SVGAGI. The CDR3 is 15 residues long. The CDR3 sequence is CASTQGLAGQETQYF.

This clonotype counts as medium-sized (0.01 to 0.1%) by frequency. This rearrangement joins TRBV10-3 to TRBJ2-1; TCRdb gives TRBD1 as the D gene, but with no DNA this cannot be confirmed. The CDR3 has 13 amino acids. The germline CDR1 and CDR2 sequences are ENHRY and SYGVKD. The CDR3 sequence is CAIWGGAYNEQFF.

This clonotype is identified as medium-sized from frequency. The chain is built from TRBV11-1 and TRBJ2-1; the TRBD2 assignment by TCRdb is unverifiable without DNA. The CDR3 consists of 15 residues. Looked up from germline, CDR1 is SGHAT and CDR2 is FQDESV (reference sequence). The CDR3 region is CASSRTRSNLNEQFF.

This clonotype ranks as medium-sized in terms of frequency. V and J are TRBV10-1 and TRBJ1-2; the TCRdb D gene call, TRBD1, has no DNA to confirm it. The CDR3 covers 16 residues. CDR1 is WNHNN, CDR2 SYGVQD, per germline (reference sequence). This CDR3 reads CASPGLGRISNYGYTF.